This TCR beta chain was captured in a study of CD8+CD57+ T cells in acquired aplastic anemia. Study results and caveats: Researchers reported that CD8+ Simpson's diversity was not significantly different in patients versus controls. Almost 30 CD8+ CDR3 sequences occurred in both the patients and the controls.

Both TCR beta VDJ combination and CDR3 sequence profiling were carried out. Genomic DNA was the template for this profiling. TCRdb called the reads again in MiXCR, with one record for every CDR3 protein. The table has approximately 150,000 distinct CDR3 sequences, about two thirds seen once. Patients who underwent sequencing had shown CD8+CD57+ cell expansion by flow cytometry. Every patient was diagnosed with severe acquired aplastic anemia. Sampling of blood occurred while the patients had still received no therapy. In regard to this clonotype: Its antigen is undetermined.

Material for sequencing was sorted CD4+, CD8+, or CD8+CD57+ T cells (not recorded which) from PBMCs. The clonotype comes from a human donor with aplastic anemia.

The CDR3 DNA sequence: TGTGCCATCAGTGAGGCGACAGGGGTGGAGACCCAGTACTTC. Protein product: CAISEATGVETQYF. The genes are TRBV10-3 and TRBJ2-5; TRBD1 aligns across 8 bases. Trimming removed 2 bases from V and 5 bases from J; junction bases left unmatched: 4. In germline, CDR1 is ENHRY, CDR2 SYGVKD. This CDR3 contains 14 residues.